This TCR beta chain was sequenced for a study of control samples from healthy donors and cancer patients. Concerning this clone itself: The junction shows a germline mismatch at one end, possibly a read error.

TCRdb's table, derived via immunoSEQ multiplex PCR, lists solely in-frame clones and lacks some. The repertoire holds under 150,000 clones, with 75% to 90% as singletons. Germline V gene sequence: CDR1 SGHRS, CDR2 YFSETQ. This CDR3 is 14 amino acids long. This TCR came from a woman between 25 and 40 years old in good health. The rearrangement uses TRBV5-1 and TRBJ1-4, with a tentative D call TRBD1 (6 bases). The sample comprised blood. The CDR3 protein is CASSLTGPNQKLFF. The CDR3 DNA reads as TGCGCCAGCAGCTTGACAGGGCCTAATCAAAAACTGTTTTTT.